The 16 T cell receptor beta chains below were found in one sample sequenced in a study of blood T cell repertoires in COVID-19. The method was immunoSEQ multiplex PCR; TCRdb's version includes in-frame clones alone and lacks a portion of them. The repertoire holds some 120,000 clones, with 69% as singletons. The sequencing input was peripheral blood. These receptors were taken from a woman between 65 and 79 years old with acute or convalescent COVID-19.

The V call is TRBV6-5, the J call TRBJ1-4; D is unresolved. Germline V CDR1 and CDR2: MNHEY, SVGAGI. This CDR3 spans 14 amino acids. V was pared by 5 bases and J by 8 bases, with 15 bases between. CDR3 protein: CASSPRESREKLFF. Here the CDR3 DNA reads TGTGCCAGCAGTCCGCGTGAGTCCAGGGAAAAACTGTTTTTT.

V gene TRBV25-1 combines with J gene TRBJ2-5; 8 bases line up with TRBD1. Germline CDR1 reads MGHDK; CDR2 reads SYGVNS. The CDR3 spans 14 residues. V lost 2 bases to trimming and J lost 4 bases; unmatched junction nucleotides: 3. The CDR3 DNA sequence: TGTGCCAGCAGTGAAGGGACAGGCCCAGAGACCCAGTACTTC. It is translated as CASSEGTGPETQYF.

This clone was picked up a small number of times. The rearrangement joins TRBV4-3 to TRBJ1-5, with a tentative D call TRBD1 (6 bases). This CDR3 has 15 amino acids. The germline V gene encodes CDR1 LGHNA and CDR2 YSLEER. V dropped 0 bases and J dropped 4 bases, with 10 bases sitting between them. CDR3 sequence: CASSQDWTANQPQHF. The CDR3 coding sequence is TGCGCCAGCAGCCAAGATTGGACAGCAAATCAGCCCCAGCATTTT.

The rearrangement joins TRBV11-1 to TRBJ2-2; tentative D call: TRBD1 (5 bases). This CDR3 is 13 amino acids long. V dropped 5 bases and J dropped 6 bases, with 10 bases sitting between them. Germline assignment: CDR1 SGHAT and CDR2 FQDESV (reference sequence). The CDR3, as DNA: TGTGCCAGCAGCGGAGCCAGGGCCGGGGAGCTGTTTTTT. This encodes CASSGARAGELFF.

Regarding this clone: The sample contains more than one DNA sequence encoding this CDR3. CDR3 bases: TGTGCCAGCAGCTTGGCCGGGACCGGGGAGCTGTTTTTT. Encoded protein: CASSLAGTGELFF. The chain has TRBV5-6 and TRBJ2-2, with unresolved D. CDR1 and CDR2 (germline): SGHDT, YYEEEE. Trimming left V 0 bases short and J 5 bases short, with 5 bases between. This CDR3 is 13 amino acids long.

This chain uses TRBV27 with TRBJ2-2; perhaps TRBD1 as D (5 bases). Germline CDR1 reads MNHEY; CDR2 reads SMNVEV (reference sequence). The CDR3 has 14 amino acids. Trimming removed 2 bases at V and 3 bases at J, with 7 bases between. The CDR3: CASSLVGDTGELFF. DNA of the CDR3: TGTGCCAGCAGTTTAGTAGGGGACACCGGGGAGCTGTTTTTT.

The rearrangement links TRBV5-4 to TRBJ2-3; D is perhaps TRBD2 (5 bases). V was cut by 2 bases and J by 3 bases, with 13 bases left in between. The CDR3 is 15 residues long. Per germline, CDR1 SGHNT and CDR2 YYREEE (reference sequence). The CDR3 DNA reads TGTGCCAGCAGCTTAGATGGGAGTCGGACAGATACGCAGTATTTT. Protein sequence: CASSLDGSRTDTQYF. Variable domain in full (rest from reference TRBV5-4 and TRBJ2-3): ETGVTQSPTHLIKTRGQQVTLRCSSQSGHNTVSWYQQALGQGPQFIFQYYREEENGRGNFPPRFSGLQFPNYSSELNVNALELDDSALYLCASSLDGSRTDTQYFGPGTRLTVL.

The CDR3 coding sequence is TGTGCCAGCAGTATCTGGGGGGATAAGAGCACAGATACGCAGTATTTT. It translates to CASSIWGDKSTDTQYF. This chain connects TRBV27 to TRBJ2-3, with D perhaps matching TRBD2 (6 bases). Germline CDR1 is MNHEY and CDR2 is SMNVEV (reference sequence). CDR3 size: 16 residues. V lost 5 bases and J lost 0, with 15 bases in between.

CDR3 sequence reads: CASSQDEGNGYTF. CDR3 DNA: TGCGCCAGCAGCCAAGATGAGGGTAATGGCTACACCTTC. The V call is TRBV4-3, the J call TRBJ1-2; D unresolved. V was pared by 0 bases and J by 6 bases, with 8 bases between. The CDR3 covers 13 residues. Germline assignment: CDR1 LGHNA and CDR2 YSLEER.

This clone was counted only a few times. The chain employs TRBV29-1 and TRBJ2-1; no clear D. Trimming removed 6 bases from V and 10 bases from J, with 13 bases in between. The CDR3 sequence is 11 residues long. Germline CDR1 is SQVTM and CDR2 is ANQGSEA. CDR3 loop: CSVAALNEQFF. In DNA form, the CDR3 reads TGCAGCGTCGCCGCCCTAAACGAGCAGTTCTTC.

The rearrangement joins TRBV6-2 or TRBV6-3 to TRBJ2-2, with TRBD2 matching over 7 bases. V dropped 2 bases and J dropped 6; count of bases not matched to a gene: 3. CDR3 length equals 14 residues. Germline CDR1 reads MNHEY; CDR2 reads SVGEGT. The CDR3 DNA reads TGTGCCAGCAGTTACGGGGGGGAACCCGGGGAGCTGTTTTTT. Translation: CASSYGGEPGELFF.

The chain recombines TRBV7-2 with TRBJ2-2, with 10 nucleotides matching TRBD2. The CDR3 spans 16 residues. V was pared by 6 bases and J by 4 bases, with 8 bases of the junction left unmatched. The germline V gene has CDR1 SGHTA and CDR2 FQGNSA. CDR3 sequence: CASREGASGSTGELFF. The CDR3 region has the DNA TGTGCCAGCAGAGAGGGGGCTAGCGGGAGCACCGGGGAGCTGTTTTTT. Combining the CDR3 with reference TRBV7-2 and TRBJ2-2 gives the whole variable domain GAGVSQSPSNKVTEKGKDVELRCDPISGHTALYWYRQSLGQGLEFLIYFQGNSAPDKSGLPSDRFSAERTGGSVSTLTIQRTQQEDSAVYLCASREGASGSTGELFFGEGSRLTVL.

CDR3 amino acids: CASRVSNQPQHF. CDR3 in DNA: TGTGCCAGCCGGGTCAGCAATCAGCCCCAGCATTTT. The V gene is TRBV12-3 or TRBV12-4, the J gene TRBJ1-5; D uncertain. Trimming pared 8 bases from V and 1 base from J, leaving 6 bases between. The CDR3 has 12 amino acids.

The V gene is TRBV28, the J gene TRBJ1-2; D is possibly TRBD1 (6 bases). The CDR3 length is 16 residues. Germline V gene sequence: CDR1 MDHEN, CDR2 SYDVKM. V lost 5 bases to trimming and J lost 4 bases, with 20 bases between them. CDR3 DNA: TGTGCCAGCAGTGACTATCGGACAGCCCCGCTCTATGGCTACACCTTC. Its protein is CASSDYRTAPLYGYTF.

This sequence joins TRBV18 and TRBJ1-1; unclear D gene. This CDR3 is 13 amino acids long. Trimming took off 6 bases at V and 4 bases at J, with 12 bases between the two ends. CDR1 and CDR2 (germline): KGHSH, LQKENI. CDR3 DNA sequence: TGTGCCAGCTCCGGACTCCGAGGCACTGAAGCTTTCTTT. This codes for CASSGLRGTEAFF.

This clone turned up a few times. The V gene is TRBV10-3, the J gene TRBJ1-1, with D possibly TRBD1 on 5 matching bases. The CDR3 has 14 amino acids. CDR1 ENHRY and CDR2 SYGVKD come from the germline V gene. V lost 0 bases and J 4 bases, leaving 9 bases between the germline ends. The CDR3 coding sequence is TGTGCCATCAGTGAGTCACAGGCGGCCACTGAAGCTTTCTTT. It codes for CAISESQAATEAFF.